The 32 T cell receptor beta chains below come from one sample, sequenced in a study of Graves' ophthalmopathy and Graves' hyperthyroidism. Amplifying from RNA transcripts, the study obtained TCR beta CDR3 regions. Second-round multiplex PCR came after a first-round RT-PCR that employed HTBI primers. MiXCR, applied by TCRdb to the multiplex PCR reads, yields one record per CDR3 protein. In the table there are more than 550,000 distinct CDR3 sequences, roughly 41% of which are singletons. The sequenced sample consisted of peripheral blood. The receptors originated from an adult man with Graves' ophthalmopathy.

This chain links TRBV11-2 with TRBJ2-7, with 13 bases identical to TRBD2. CDR3 length: 16 residues. V gave up 1 base and J gave up 2 bases; unmatched junction bases: 2. The germline V gene has CDR1 SGHAT and CDR2 FQNNGV. CDR3 bases: TGTGCCAGCAGCTTAGGACTAGCGGGAGGAACCTACGAGCAGTACTTC. This sequence encodes CASSLGLAGGTYEQYF.

The genes are TRBV12-3 or TRBV12-4 and TRBJ1-3; 9 nucleotides agree with TRBD1. V was clipped by 5 bases and J by 3 bases; unmatched bases: 2. The CDR3 extends over 14 amino acids. DNA of the CDR3: TGTGCCAGCAGTCAGGACAGGGGTGGAAACACCATATATTTT. This gives the protein CASSQDRGGNTIYF.

The chain joins TRBV30 to TRBJ1-6; 11 bases align to TRBD1. The CDR3 is made up of 13 amino acids. The V and J ends lost 8 bases and 10 bases, in that order; junction bases with no gene match: 7. Germline lookup yields CDR1 GTSNPN and CDR2 SVGIG (reference sequence). In DNA, the CDR3 is TGTGCCGGACAGGGGGCGCTTGGATCACCCCTCCACTTT. Encoded protein: CAGQGALGSPLHF.

A note on this clonotype: Possible read error: a much larger clone is one base away. V is TRBV7-2 and J is TRBJ2-7, with TRBD1 identical over 9 bases. Looked up from germline, CDR1 is SGHTA and CDR2 is FQGNSA. V was clipped by 5 bases and J by 4 bases; unmatched bases: 9. This CDR3 is built from 15 residues. The CDR3 region has the DNA TGTGCCAGCAGCATAGGTGGGGACAGGGTTTACGAGCAGTACTTC. It encodes CASSIGGDRVYEQYF.

Of note for this clonotype: Germline and junction disagree at one end, which may indicate a read error. J is TRBJ1-5 and V is TRBV7-2, with D uncertain. The CDR3 runs 15 residues. Germline V CDR1 and CDR2: SGHTA, FQGNSA. The CDR3 nucleotides read TGCGCCAGCAGCCAAGCGAGAGGCCGGCGGGAGACCCAGCATTTT. It encodes CASSQARGRRETQHF.

This clonotype was seen a handful of times. The rearrangement links TRBV5-5 to TRBJ2-7, with D perhaps matching TRBD1 (7 bases). CDR3 length equals 13 residues. CDR1 is SGHKS, CDR2 YYEKEE, per germline (reference sequence). V lost 4 bases and J 6 bases, leaving 14 bases between the germline ends. The CDR3 loop is CASSLQQGGEQYF. The CDR3 coding sequence is TGTGCCAGCAGCCTTCAGCAGGGGGGCGAGCAGTACTTC.

This clonotype was recorded at least ten times. The genes are TRBV6-6 and TRBJ2-7; 7 bases align to TRBD1. There are 14 residues in the CDR3. Unmatched junction bases numbered 7, after V lost 5 bases and J lost 3 bases. The germline V gene has CDR1 MNHNY and CDR2 SVGAGI (reference sequence). The DNA for the CDR3 is TGTGCCAGCAGTCCCCACGACAGGGACTACGAGCAGTACTTC. Translation: CASSPHDRDYEQYF.

A word on this clonotype: The junction shows a germline mismatch at one end, possibly a read error. V gene TRBV2 combines with J gene TRBJ1-1; maybe TRBD1 (5 bases). Germline loops: CDR1 SNHLY, CDR2 FYNNEI. The CDR3 loop spans 13 amino acids. This CDR3 reads CAISARGRTEAFF. The CDR3 DNA sequence: TGTGCCATCAGTGCGAGGGGAAGGACTGAAGCTTTCTTT.

The sample holds many counts of this clonotype. This sequence joins TRBV15 and TRBJ2-2; 8 nucleotides agree with TRBD2. V trimming: 0 bases; J trimming: 7 bases; junction bases outside the gene matches: 10. Germline V lookup: CDR1 LNHNV, CDR2 YYDKDF (reference sequence). This CDR3 has 17 residues. CDR3 protein: CATSRDTAGGLGGELFF. As DNA, the CDR3 is TGTGCCACCAGCAGAGATACGGCGGGAGGATTAGGCGGGGAGCTGTTTTTT.

With respect to this clonotype: A much bigger clone sits one base away, suggesting this may be a read error. The CDR3 DNA sequence: TGTGCCAGCAGTGCAATAGCGGAAGAGACCCGGTACTTC. Residues: CASSAIAEETRYF. This sequence joins TRBV25-1 and TRBJ2-5, with D perhaps matching TRBD2 (6 bases). The germline gives CDR1 MGHDK, CDR2 SYGVNS. CDR3 length equals 13 residues.

In its sample, this clonotype was seen once. A junction boundary mismatches the germline segment, possibly from a read error. The J gene is TRBJ2-7, the V gene TRBV7-9; 7 positions agree with TRBD2. The length of the CDR3 is 14 residues. Germline CDR1 is SEHNR and CDR2 is FQNEAQ (reference sequence). The CDR3 DNA is TGCGCCAGCAGCTTGGGGGGGAACGGCCACGAGCAGTACTTC. It yields the protein CASSLGGNGHEQYF.

The table lists this clonotype with many counts. The CDR3 sequence is CASSLAGRSGETQYF. The CDR3, as DNA: TGTGCCAGCAGCTTAGCGGGTAGGAGTGGAGAGACCCAGTACTTC. The chain couples TRBV7-6 to TRBJ2-5; the D is unclear. Per the germline V gene, CDR1 is SGHVS and CDR2 is FNYEAQ. V shed 0 bases and J shed 4 bases, with 12 bases lying between them. The CDR3 is 15 amino acids.

This clonotype was observed a few times. The chain uses TRBV19 and TRBJ2-1; the match to TRBD2 covers 10 bases. The CDR3 is 11 amino acids. The trim removed 8 bases at V and 12 bases at J, leaving 4 bases unmatched. The germline V gene encodes CDR1 LNHDA and CDR2 SQIVND (reference sequence). The CDR3 DNA sequence: TGTGCCAGTGAGCTAGCGGGGGTGCAGTTCTTC. Translation gives CASELAGVQFF.

This clonotype was recorded at least ten times. V usage is TRBV19 and J usage is TRBJ1-3; D unresolved. The CDR3 is made up of 13 amino acids. V was trimmed by 4 bases and J by 2 bases, leaving 6 bases between them. CDR1 and CDR2 (germline): LNHDA, SQIVND (reference sequence). CDR3 protein: CASSTRAGNTIYF. The CDR3 coding sequence is TGTGCCAGTAGTACCCGAGCTGGAAACACCATATATTTT. The full variable domain, in which reference TRBV19 and TRBJ1-3 provide the parts outside the CDR3, is DGGITQSPKYLFRKEGQNVTLSCEQNLNHDAMYWYRQDPGQGLRLIYYSQIVNDFQKGDIAEGYSVSREKKESFPLTVTSAQKNPTAFYLCASSTRAGNTIYFGEGSWLTVV.

The gene calls are TRBV15 and TRBJ1-2; D not certain. V dropped 5 bases and J dropped 4 bases, with 14 bases sitting between them. The CDR3 is 14 residues long. Germline-derived CDR1 and CDR2 are LNHNV and YYDKDF (reference sequence). This chain's CDR3 is CATSRGPSAYGYTF. The DNA for the CDR3 is TGTGCCACCAGCCGAGGACCCTCAGCCTATGGCTACACCTTC.

About this clonotype itself: One base away lies a much larger clone, so this may be a sequencing read error. The chain joins TRBV6-5 to TRBJ1-4, with a weak D call TRBD1 (6 bases). The germline CDR1 and CDR2 sequences are MNHEY and SVGAGI. V lost 8 bases and J lost 8, with 15 bases in between. The CDR3 runs to 13 residues. This CDR3 reads CASHGPGDEKLFF. In DNA form, the CDR3 reads TGTGCCAGCCACGGGCCAGGGGACGAAAAACTGTTTTTT.

This clonotype was counted between two and nine times. The rearrangement uses TRBV10-3 and TRBJ1-5, with TRBD1 matching over 8 bases. The germline CDR1 and CDR2 sequences are ENHRY and SYGVKD. J lost 5 bases, V lost 10 bases, and 13 bases had no gene match. CDR3 size: 15 residues. The CDR3 here is CASRTAGTGDQPQHF. The CDR3 DNA reads as TGTGCCAGCAGAACCGCCGGGACAGGTGATCAGCCCCAGCATTTT.

This clonotype showed up many times. The V call is TRBV2, the J call TRBJ1-1; D is possibly TRBD1 (5 bases). The germline V gene has CDR1 SNHLY and CDR2 FYNNEI. V lost 6 bases and J 0 bases, leaving 11 bases between the germline ends. This CDR3 has 14 amino acids. The CDR3 reads CASSPGAVNTEAFF. DNA of the CDR3: TGTGCCAGCAGCCCCGGGGCAGTGAACACTGAAGCTTTCTTT.

The J gene is TRBJ1-2, the V gene TRBV12-3 or TRBV12-4; D uncertain. This CDR3 is built from 14 residues. Trimming pared 7 bases from V and 0 bases from J, leaving 12 bases between. The DNA for the CDR3 is TGTGCCAGCACCCTCGGTGTAGCTAACTATGGCTACACCTTC. It codes for CASTLGVANYGYTF.

The chain links TRBV6-5 to TRBJ1-6; 7 bases align to TRBD1. This CDR3 spans 17 amino acids. Germline lookup yields CDR1 MNHEY and CDR2 SVGAGI. Trimming removed 0 bases from V and 9 bases from J; junction bases left unmatched: 11. The CDR3: CASSYSDKHGQVSPLHF. The CDR3 nucleotides read TGTGCCAGCAGTTACTCGGACAAACACGGACAGGTTTCACCCCTCCACTTT.

This clonotype was recorded many times. This chain connects TRBV6-1 to TRBJ1-2, with D maybe TRBD1 (5 bases). CDR1 is MNHNS, CDR2 SASEGT, per germline. The ends were cut back, 6 bases at V and 2 bases at J, with 10 bases in the middle. The CDR3 runs 13 residues. CDR3 bases: TGTGCCAGCAGCCGACAGAGAAACTATGGCTACACCTTC. As protein: CASSRQRNYGYTF.

CDR3: CASSLVLCRLAEFQETQYF. The CDR3 nucleotides read TGTGCCAGCAGCTTAGTATTATGCCGACTAGCGGAATTTCAAGAGACCCAGTACTTC. The gene calls are TRBV7-9 and TRBJ2-5; 9 bases are a match to TRBD2. Losses at the gene ends were 1 base for V and 2 bases for J; bases not matched to a gene: 14. CDR1 SEHNR and CDR2 FQNEAQ come from the germline V gene (reference sequence). CDR3 length equals 19 residues.

V and J are TRBV24-1 and TRBJ2-2, with 7 bases that match TRBD1. Losses at the gene ends were 5 bases for V and 4 bases for J; bases not matched to a gene: 6. Germline V gene lookup returns CDR1 KGHDR and CDR2 SFDVKD. The CDR3 sequence is 15 residues long. This CDR3 is CATSGQTGCTGELFF. The CDR3 DNA reads as TGTGCCACCAGTGGTCAGACAGGGTGCACCGGGGAGCTGTTTTTT.

The V gene is TRBV7-9, the J gene TRBJ2-7; the D is unclear. This CDR3 is built from 15 residues. The germline V and J ends were trimmed by 2 bases and 0 bases, with 11 bases remaining between them. The germline CDR1 and CDR2 sequences are SEHNR and FQNEAQ (reference sequence). The CDR3 DNA is TGTGCCAGCAGCTTATACATAATGAGCTCCTACGAGCAGTACTTC. Encoded protein: CASSLYIMSSYEQYF.

The rearrangement links TRBV11-2 to TRBJ1-1, with a tentative D call TRBD1 (6 bases). There are 17 residues in the CDR3. V was cut by 5 bases and J by 2 bases, with 21 bases left in between. Germline V CDR1 and CDR2: SGHAT, FQNNGV. CDR3 residues: CASSDKRSRDINTEAFF. In DNA, the CDR3 is TGTGCCAGCAGCGACAAACGCTCCAGGGACATTAACACTGAAGCTTTCTTT.

The rearrangement uses TRBV5-1 and TRBJ2-3; D may be TRBD1 (6 bases). The CDR3 length is 14 residues. Looked up from germline, CDR1 is SGHRS and CDR2 is YFSETQ. Deletions cut 5 bases from V and 5 bases from J, with 15 bases between. CDR3 region: CASRKDSPRDTQYF. CDR3 DNA: TGCGCCAGCAGGAAGGACAGCCCTAGAGATACGCAGTATTTT.

Ten or more counts support this clonotype. The rearrangement uses TRBV29-1 and TRBJ2-7; 8 bases align to TRBD1. CDR3 length equals 11 residues. V shed 7 bases and J 3 bases; nucleotides not matched to a gene: 2. CDR1 is SQVTM, CDR2 ANQGSEA, per germline. The CDR3 nucleotides read TGCAGCGGGGGGACAGGCTACGAGCAGTACTTC. Protein: CSGGTGYEQYF.

This clonotype occurred many times. The V gene is TRBV29-1, the J gene TRBJ1-2; D is possibly TRBD1 (5 bases). The CDR3 spans 10 residues. Trimming cost V 4 bases and J 6 bases, with 6 bases left between them. In germline, CDR1 is SQVTM, CDR2 ANQGSEA. The chain's CDR3 is CSVVGDGYTF. The CDR3 region has the DNA TGCAGCGTTGTGGGGGATGGCTACACCTTC.

The gene calls are TRBV29-1 and TRBJ1-2; D not certain. The CDR3 loop spans 12 amino acids. V dropped 8 bases and J dropped 2 bases, with 12 bases sitting between them. Germline lookup yields CDR1 SQVTM and CDR2 ANQGSEA. This CDR3 reads CSRVGSNYGYTF. In DNA form, the CDR3 reads TGCAGCCGTGTAGGGTCAAACTATGGCTACACCTTC. Filled out from reference TRBV29-1 and TRBJ1-2, the complete variable domain reads SAVISQKPSRDICQRGTSLTIQCQVDSQVTMMFWYRQQPGQSLTLIATANQGSEATYESGFVIDKFPISRPNLTFSTLTVSNMSPEDSSIYLCSRVGSNYGYTFGSGTRLTVV.

The chain is built from TRBV29-1 and TRBJ1-1; D might be TRBD1 (6 bases). The CDR3 runs 12 residues. V lost 4 bases and J 6 bases, leaving 12 bases between the germline ends. Germline assignment: CDR1 SQVTM and CDR2 ANQGSEA. CDR3 nucleotides: TGCAGCGTTGCACGACAGGCCCCTGAAGCTTTCTTT. It encodes CSVARQAPEAFF.

CDR3 sequence: CASGNWARHNFYEQYF. The CDR3 region has the DNA TGTGCTAGTGGTAACTGGGCCCGGCACAACTTCTACGAGCAGTACTTC. The chain employs TRBV12-5 and TRBJ2-7; D gene ambiguous. This CDR3 spans 16 amino acids. From germline, CDR1 is LGHNT and CDR2 FRNRAP. The V and J ends lost 5 bases and 3 bases respectively, with 20 bases between them.

The chain couples TRBV10-3 to TRBJ2-3; D gene uncertain. V lost 3 bases to trimming and J lost 4 bases, with 5 bases between them. This CDR3 has 12 amino acids. The germline V gene has CDR1 ENHRY and CDR2 SYGVKD. CDR3 coding DNA: TGTGCCATCAGTGATTCAGCAGATACGCAGTATTTT. It specifies CAISDSADTQYF.